Sequencing of this T cell receptor beta chain was carried out in a study of cytomegalovirus exposure and HLA in healthy donors. Findings and caveats of the study: Trimming of TCR beta V- and J-genes showed a link, identified in a later analysis, to a missense DCLRE1C variant.

A multiplex PCR was run with 60 Vbeta primers and 13 Jbeta primers. Sequencing used immunoSEQ multiplex PCR; TCRdb keeps in-frame clones, though not all of them. This table holds about 70,000 clones, approximately 60% found once. Comments on this clone: Its specificity is unknown.

The germline V gene encodes CDR1 LNHDA and CDR2 SQIVND (reference sequence). The CDR3 covers 15 residues. V gave up 5 bases and J gave up 5 bases; unmatched junction bases: 10. This receptor was taken from a man younger than 45 in good health and CMV-seronegative. The sequenced sample was PBMCs. This chain joins TRBV19 and TRBJ2-5; 8 bases line up with TRBD1. Here the CDR3 reads CASSAEAGGGETQYF. The CDR3 DNA is TGTGCCAGTAGTGCGGAGGCAGGGGGCGGCGAGACCCAGTACTTC.